The entry below describes one T cell receptor beta chain. Its antigen remains unidentified. The data derive from a study of molecular identifiers for immune sequencing clone quantification. The study's findings and limits: It was shown that clones above 20 RNA copies held over 99% of effector molecules, but under 1% in naive cells.

RNA fractions of 10%, 30% or 50% and about 17,000 to 1,000,000 sorted cells were the source of naive CD8 libraries. Based on a CD8+CD4-CCR7+CD45RA+ profile, naive CD8 T cells were sorted. Between the trimmed V and J ends, which lost 4 bases and 2 bases, there was a span of 15 bases. Germline CDR1 reads SGHDT; CDR2 reads YYEEEE. There are 15 residues in the CDR3. Previously described methods and listed TCR primers produced bulk TCR libraries. One entry per CDR3 protein, called by TCRdb with MiXCR from the PCR reads. Of nearly 55,000 distinct CDR3 sequences listed, roughly a third were seen once; the top ten hold less than 5%.

This TCR came from a human donor in good health. Some libraries in this study had Jurkat cell RNA spiked in. The specimen sequenced was naive CD8+ T cells from blood, with Jurkat cell RNA spiked in. Subset meaning: FACS-sorted CD8+CD4-CCR7+CD45RA+ naive T cells. The rearrangement joins TRBV5-6 to TRBJ2-5; D might be TRBD1 (6 bases). The CDR3 loop is CASSPPTGRQETQYF. DNA for the CDR3: TGTGCCAGCAGCCCCCCGACAGGTCGGCAAGAGACCCAGTACTTC.